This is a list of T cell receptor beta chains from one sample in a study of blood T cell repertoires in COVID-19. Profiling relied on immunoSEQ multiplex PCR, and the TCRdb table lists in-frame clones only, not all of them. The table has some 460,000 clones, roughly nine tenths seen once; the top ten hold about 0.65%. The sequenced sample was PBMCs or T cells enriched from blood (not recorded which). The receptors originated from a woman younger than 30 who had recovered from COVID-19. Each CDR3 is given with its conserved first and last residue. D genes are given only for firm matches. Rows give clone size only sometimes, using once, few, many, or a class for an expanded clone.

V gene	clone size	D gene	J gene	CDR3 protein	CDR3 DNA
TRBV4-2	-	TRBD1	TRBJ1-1	CASSQGDSNPKGAFF	TGTGCCAGCAGCCAAGGGGACAGTAACCCCAAAGGAGCTTTCTTT
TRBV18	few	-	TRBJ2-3	CASLLAGLSTDTQYF	TGTGCCAGCCTCTTGGCGGGGCTTAGCACAGATACGCAGTATTTT
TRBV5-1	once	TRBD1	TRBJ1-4	CASSLKQGEEKLFF	TGCGCCAGCAGCTTGAAACAGGGGGAGGAAAAACTGTTTTTT
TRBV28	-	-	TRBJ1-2	CASSLARQGGLGGYTF	TGTGCCAGCAGTTTAGCCCGGCAGGGAGGCCTTGGGGGCTACACCTTC
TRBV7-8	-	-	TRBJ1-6	CASSLGHMNSPLHF	TGTGCCAGCAGCTTAGGGCACATGAATTCACCCCTCCACTTT
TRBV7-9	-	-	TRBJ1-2	CASSPTRFRGPRVHGYTF	TGTGCCAGCAGTCCGACGCGGTTCAGGGGTCCTAGGGTCCATGGCTACACCTTC
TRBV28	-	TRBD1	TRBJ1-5	CASSWTGGNQPQHF	TGTGCCAGCAGCTGGACAGGGGGCAATCAGCCCCAGCATTTT
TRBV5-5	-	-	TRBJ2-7	CASSFLESSSYEQYF	TGTGCCAGCAGCTTCCTGGAGTCTAGCTCCTACGAGCAGTACTTC
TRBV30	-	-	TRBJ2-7	CAWSLAGTLSYEQYF	TGTGCCTGGAGTCTGGCGGGGACCCTATCCTACGAGCAGTACTTC
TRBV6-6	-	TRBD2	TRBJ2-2	CAITSRGTASSRELFF	TGTGCCATCACCTCGCGGGGGACTGCTAGTTCCAGGGAGCTGTTTTTT
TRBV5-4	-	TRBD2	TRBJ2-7	CASRPGRADEQYF	TGTGCCAGCAGACCGGGGAGGGCGGACGAGCAGTACTTC
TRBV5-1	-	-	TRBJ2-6	CASSLGAGGANVLTF	TGCGCCAGCAGCTTGGGTGCGGGTGGGGCCAACGTCCTGACTTTC
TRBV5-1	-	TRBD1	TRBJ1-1	CASSFETGGAEAFF	TGCGCCAGCAGCTTCGAGACAGGGGGTGCTGAAGCTTTCTTT
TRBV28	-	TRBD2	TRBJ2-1	CASSLPVAGEALEQFF	TGTGCCAGCAGTTTACCCGTAGCGGGGGAAGCCCTTGAGCAGTTCTTC
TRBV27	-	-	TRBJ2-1	CASSAGGGEQFF	TGTGCCAGCAGCGCAGGGGGAGGTGAGCAGTTCTTC
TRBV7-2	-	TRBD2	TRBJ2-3	CASSLPLAGVGTDTQYF	TGTGCCAGCAGCTTACCACTAGCGGGGGTCGGAACAGATACGCAGTATTTT
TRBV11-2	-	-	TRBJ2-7	CASSLLPGLNYEQYF	TGTGCCAGCAGTTTACTTCCGGGACTCAACTACGAGCAGTACTTC
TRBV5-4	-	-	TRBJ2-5	CASSSVAESQYF	TGTGCCAGCAGCTCCGTTGCGGAGTCCCAGTACTTC
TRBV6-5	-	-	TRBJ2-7	CASSYSISVRLYEQYF	TGTGCCAGCAGTTACTCGATCTCAGTTCGACTCTACGAGCAGTACTTC
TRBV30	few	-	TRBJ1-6	CAWTQGSRSPLHF	TGTGCCTGGACCCAGGGAAGTAGATCACCCCTCCACTTT
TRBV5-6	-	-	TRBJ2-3	CASSRRGGDTQYF	TGTGCCAGCAGCCGGCGGGGCGGGGATACGCAGTATTTT
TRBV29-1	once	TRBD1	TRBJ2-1	CSALTRDRGHEQFF	TGCAGCGCCCTGACCCGGGACAGGGGTCATGAGCAGTTCTTC
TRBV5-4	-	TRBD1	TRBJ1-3	CASSDARTGFGNTIYF	TGTGCCAGCAGCGACGCCCGGACAGGGTTTGGAAACACCATATATTTT
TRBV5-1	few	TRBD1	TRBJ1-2	CASSLGTGVKGYTF	TGCGCCAGCAGCTTAGGGACAGGCGTAAAGGGCTACACCTTC
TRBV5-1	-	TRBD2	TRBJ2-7	CASSLSWSGVPVSYEQYF	TGCGCCAGCAGCTTGTCTTGGAGCGGGGTGCCAGTTTCCTACGAGCAGTACTTC
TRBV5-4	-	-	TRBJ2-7	CASSRTGRSYEQYF	TGTGCCAGCAGCCGGACGGGAAGGTCCTACGAGCAGTACTTC
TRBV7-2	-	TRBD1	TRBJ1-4	CASSLGRTGTEKLFF	TGTGCCAGCAGCTTAGGGAGGACAGGGACAGAAAAACTGTTTTTT
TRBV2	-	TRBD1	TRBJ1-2	CASSEARQGVYGYTF	TGTGCCAGCAGTGAAGCCAGACAGGGGGTATATGGCTACACCTTC
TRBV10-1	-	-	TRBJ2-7	CASRSGNEQYF	TGCGCCTCTAGGTCCGGTAACGAGCAGTACTTC
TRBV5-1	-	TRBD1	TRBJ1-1	CASSLGTGQGNTEAFF	TGCGCCAGCAGCTTGGGGACGGGACAGGGAAACACTGAAGCTTTCTTT
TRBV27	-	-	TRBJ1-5	CASSLLGGGSNQPQHF	TGTGCCAGCAGTTTACTTGGGGGGGGCAGCAATCAGCCCCAGCATTTT
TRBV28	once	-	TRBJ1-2	CASSLATGRGYTF	TGTGCCAGCAGTTTGGCGACAGGACGCGGCTACACCTTC
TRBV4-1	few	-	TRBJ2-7	CASSQGTGSGDEQYF	TGCGCCAGCAGCCAAGGAACAGGGTCGGGTGACGAGCAGTACTTC
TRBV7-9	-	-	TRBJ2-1	CASRVLQGQFF	TGTGCCAGCAGGGTCCTGCAGGGCCAGTTCTTC
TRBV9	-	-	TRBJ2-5	CASSVERRRGETQYF	TGTGCCAGCAGCGTAGAACGGAGGAGGGGAGAGACCCAGTACTTC
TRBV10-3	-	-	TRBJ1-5	CAISEETGPNQPQHF	TGTGCCATCAGTGAGGAGACAGGCCCAAATCAGCCCCAGCATTTT
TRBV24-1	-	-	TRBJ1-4	CATSDPTATNEKLFF	TGTGCCACCAGTGACCCGACAGCGACTAATGAAAAACTGTTTTTT
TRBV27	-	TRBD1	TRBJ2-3	CASSLSGTGHTDTQYF	TGTGCCAGCAGTTTATCCGGGACAGGGCACACAGATACGCAGTATTTT
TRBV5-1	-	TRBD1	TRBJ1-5	CASSLAGTGEGNQPQHF	TGCGCCAGCAGCTTGGCTGGGACAGGGGAAGGCAATCAGCCCCAGCATTTT
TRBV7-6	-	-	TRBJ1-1	CASSLAATVGNTEAFF	TGTGCCAGCAGCTTAGCGGCCACAGTTGGAAACACTGAAGCTTTCTTT
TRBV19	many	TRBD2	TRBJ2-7	CASSIRGGAQTYEQYF	TGTGCCAGTAGTATCCGCGGGGGGGCCCAGACCTACGAGCAGTACTTC
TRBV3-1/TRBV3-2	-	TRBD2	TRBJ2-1	CASSQGGAGGYNEQFF	TGTGCCAGCAGCCAAGGAGGAGCGGGGGGTTACAATGAGCAGTTCTTC
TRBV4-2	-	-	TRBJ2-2	CASSQDGQYTGELFF	TGTGCCAGCAGCCAAGATGGGCAGTATACCGGGGAGCTGTTTTTT
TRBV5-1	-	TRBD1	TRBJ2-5	CASSRGTGGTEETQYF	TGCGCCAGCAGCCGCGGGACAGGGGGCACGGAGGAGACCCAGTACTTC
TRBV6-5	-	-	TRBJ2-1	CASSLNSRGEQFF	TGTGCCAGCAGCCTCAATTCCAGGGGTGAGCAGTTCTTC
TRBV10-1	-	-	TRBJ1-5	CASSRPLGVHQPQHF	TGCGCCAGCAGCAGACCCCTAGGGGTGCATCAGCCCCAGCATTTT
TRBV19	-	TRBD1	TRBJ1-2	CASSSGWAQGEDYGYTF	TGTGCCAGTAGTTCGGGATGGGCACAGGGGGAAGACTATGGCTACACCTTC